This is a list of T cell receptor beta chains from one sample in a study of T cells in Graves' hyperthyroidism and ophthalmopathy. TCRdb ran MiXCR on the multiplex PCR reads and lists one entry per CDR3 protein. The data contain a few hundred thousand distinct CDR3 sequences, around 16% of them singletons. Sequencing was carried out using blood. These receptors were taken from a woman aged 45-59 years with Graves' hyperthyroidism. The CDR3 runs from the conserved cysteine through the conserved F or W. A D gene is named only where the DNA matches it firmly. Size is stated for part of the rows, as once, few or many counts, or as a class when the clone is expanded.

clone_size cdr3_length j_call d_call v_call cdr3_aa cdr3_nt
many 12 TRBJ2-1 NA TRBV11-2 CASSLNMVEQFF TGTGCCAGCAGCTTGAATATGGTGGAGCAGTTCTTC
many 16 TRBJ2-1 TRBD2 TRBV6-1 CASSTNLAGGPNEQFF TGTGCCAGCAGTACCAATCTAGCGGGAGGGCCGAATGAGCAGTTCTTC
many 15 TRBJ2-5 NA TRBV5-1 CASSLGSTGQETQYF TGCGCCAGCAGCTTGGGGTCAACAGGTCAAGAGACCCAGTACTTC
many 12 TRBJ1-1 NA TRBV3-1 CASEGTGTEAFF TGTGCCAGCGAAGGTACTGGCACTGAAGCTTTCTTT
few 17 TRBJ1-5 TRBD1 TRBV5-5 CASSRSGTGNSNQPQHF TGTGCCAGCAGCCGGTCCGGGACAGGGAATAGCAATCAGCCCCAGCATTTT
many 15 TRBJ2-7 TRBD1 TRBV18 CASSPIRDRAYEQYF TGTGCCAGCTCTCCCATCCGGGACAGGGCTTACGAGCAGTACTTC
many 17 TRBJ1-5 TRBD1 TRBV27 CASSSALGQVVGQPQHF TGTGCCAGCAGTTCAGCCTTAGGACAGGTAGTGGGTCAGCCCCAGCATTTT
few 14 TRBJ1-4 NA TRBV6-1 CATSGVSPHEKLFF TGTGCCACCTCCGGGGTTTCACCACATGAAAAACTGTTTTTT
many 12 TRBJ2-7 NA TRBV6-5 CASSYTSYEQYF TGTGCCAGCAGTTACACATCCTACGAGCAGTACTTC
many 15 TRBJ2-7 TRBD2 TRBV6-1 CASSAGTSGSGEQYF TGTGCCAGCAGTGCCGGGACTAGCGGGAGTGGCGAGCAGTACTTC
NA 18 TRBJ2-6 TRBD2 TRBV9 CASRPGLAGVGGANVLTF TGTGCCAGCCGGCCGGGACTAGCGGGAGTAGGGGGGGCCAACGTCCTGACTTTC